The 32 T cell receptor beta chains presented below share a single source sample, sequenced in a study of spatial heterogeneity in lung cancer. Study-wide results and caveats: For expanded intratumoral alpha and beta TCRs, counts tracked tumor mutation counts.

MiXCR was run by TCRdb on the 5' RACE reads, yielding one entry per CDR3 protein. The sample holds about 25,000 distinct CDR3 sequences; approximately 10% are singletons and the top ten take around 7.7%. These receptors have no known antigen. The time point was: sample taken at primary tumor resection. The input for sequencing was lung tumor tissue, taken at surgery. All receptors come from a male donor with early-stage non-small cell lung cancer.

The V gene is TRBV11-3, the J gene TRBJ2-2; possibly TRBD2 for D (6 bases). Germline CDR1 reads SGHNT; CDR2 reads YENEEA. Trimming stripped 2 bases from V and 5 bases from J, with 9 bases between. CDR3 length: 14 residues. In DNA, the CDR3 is TGTGCCAGCAGCTTATTCGGGGGAACCGGGGAGCTGTTTTTT. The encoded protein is CASSLFGGTGELFF. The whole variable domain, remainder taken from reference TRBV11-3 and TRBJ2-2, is EAGVVQSPRYKIIEKKQPVAFWCNPISGHNTLYWYLQNLGQGPELLIRYENEEAVDDSQLPKDRFSAERLKGVDSTLKIQPAELGDSAVYLCASSLFGGTGELFFGEGSRLTVL.

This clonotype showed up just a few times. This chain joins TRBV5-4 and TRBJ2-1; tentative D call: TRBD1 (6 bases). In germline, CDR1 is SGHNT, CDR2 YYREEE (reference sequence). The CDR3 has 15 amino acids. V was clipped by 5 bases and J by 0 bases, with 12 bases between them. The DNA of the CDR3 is TGTGCCAGCAGGAATACAGGGAGCTCCTACAATGAGCAGTTCTTC. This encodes CASRNTGSSYNEQFF.

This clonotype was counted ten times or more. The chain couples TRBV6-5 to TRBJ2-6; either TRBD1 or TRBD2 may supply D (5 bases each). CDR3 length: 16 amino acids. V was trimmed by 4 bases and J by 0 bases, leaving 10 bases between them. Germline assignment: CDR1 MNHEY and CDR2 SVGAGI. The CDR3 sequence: CASSWDPRSGANVLTF. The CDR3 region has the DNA TGTGCCAGCAGTTGGGACCCCCGCTCTGGGGCCAACGTCCTGACTTTC.

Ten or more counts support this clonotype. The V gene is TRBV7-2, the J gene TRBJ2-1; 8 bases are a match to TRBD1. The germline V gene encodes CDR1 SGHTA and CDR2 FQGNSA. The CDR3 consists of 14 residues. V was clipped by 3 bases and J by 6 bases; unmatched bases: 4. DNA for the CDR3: TGTGCCAGCAGCTTCCAGGACAGGGCCAATGAGCAGTTCTTC. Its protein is CASSFQDRANEQFF.

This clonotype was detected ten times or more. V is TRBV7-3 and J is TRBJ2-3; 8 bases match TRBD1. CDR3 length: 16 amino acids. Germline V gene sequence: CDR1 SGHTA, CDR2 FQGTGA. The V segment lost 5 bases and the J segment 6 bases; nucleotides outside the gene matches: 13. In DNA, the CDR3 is TGTGCCAGCAGCCCAAAAGGACAGGGACTTTCGGATACGCAGTATTTT. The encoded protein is CASSPKGQGLSDTQYF.

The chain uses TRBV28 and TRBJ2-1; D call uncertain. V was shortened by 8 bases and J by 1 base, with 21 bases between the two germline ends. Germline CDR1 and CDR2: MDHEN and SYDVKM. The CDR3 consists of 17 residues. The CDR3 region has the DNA TGTGCCAGCGGACCTCAGTCCCCTGTTAAATCCTACAATGAGCAGTTCTTC. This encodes CASGPQSPVKSYNEQFF.

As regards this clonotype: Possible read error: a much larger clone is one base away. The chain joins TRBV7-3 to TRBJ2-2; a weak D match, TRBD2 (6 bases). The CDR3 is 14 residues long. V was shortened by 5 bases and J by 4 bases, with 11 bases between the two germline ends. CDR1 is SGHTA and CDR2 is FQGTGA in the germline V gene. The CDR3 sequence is CASSLGLSTGELFF. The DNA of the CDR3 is TGTGCCAGCAGCCTGGGACTGAGCACCGGGGAGCTGTTTTTT.

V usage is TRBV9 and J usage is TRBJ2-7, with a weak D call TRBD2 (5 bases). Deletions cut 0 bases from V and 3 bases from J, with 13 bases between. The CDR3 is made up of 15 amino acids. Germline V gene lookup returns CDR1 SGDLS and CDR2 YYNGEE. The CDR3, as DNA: TGTGCCAGCAGCGTAGGAGGAGCGGAGCTCTACGAGCAGTACTTC. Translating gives CASSVGGAELYEQYF.

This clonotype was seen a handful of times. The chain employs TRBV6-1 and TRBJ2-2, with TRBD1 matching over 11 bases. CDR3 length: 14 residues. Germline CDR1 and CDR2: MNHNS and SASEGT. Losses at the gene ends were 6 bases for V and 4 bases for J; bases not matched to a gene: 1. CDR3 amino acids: CASRGTGGTGELFF. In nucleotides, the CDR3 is TGTGCCAGCAGGGGGACAGGGGGCACCGGGGAGCTGTTTTTT.

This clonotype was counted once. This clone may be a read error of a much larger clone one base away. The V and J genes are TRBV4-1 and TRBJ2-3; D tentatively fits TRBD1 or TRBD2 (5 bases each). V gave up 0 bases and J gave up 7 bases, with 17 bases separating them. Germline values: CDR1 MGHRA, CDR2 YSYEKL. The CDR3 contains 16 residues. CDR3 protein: CASSQEFPGRINTQYF. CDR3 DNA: TGCGCCAGCAGCCAAGAATTCCCGGGACGCATCAATACGCAGTATTTT.

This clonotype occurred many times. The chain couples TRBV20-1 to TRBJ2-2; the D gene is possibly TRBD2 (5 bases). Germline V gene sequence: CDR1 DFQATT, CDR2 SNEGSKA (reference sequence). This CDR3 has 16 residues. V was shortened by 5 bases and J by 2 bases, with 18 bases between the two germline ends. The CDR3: CSAWTPTKFNTGELFF. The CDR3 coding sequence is TGCAGTGCTTGGACTCCTACGAAATTCAACACCGGGGAGCTGTTTTTT.

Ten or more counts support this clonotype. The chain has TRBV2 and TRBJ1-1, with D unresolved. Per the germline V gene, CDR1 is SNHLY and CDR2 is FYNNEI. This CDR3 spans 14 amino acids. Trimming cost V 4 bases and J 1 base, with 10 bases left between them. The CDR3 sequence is CASSVGSRNTEAFF. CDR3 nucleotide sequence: TGTGCCAGCAGTGTCGGTTCGCGGAACACTGAAGCTTTCTTT.

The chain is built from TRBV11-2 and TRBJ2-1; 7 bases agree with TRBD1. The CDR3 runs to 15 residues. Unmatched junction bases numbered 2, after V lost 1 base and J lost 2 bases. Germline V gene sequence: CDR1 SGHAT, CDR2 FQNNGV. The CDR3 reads CASSLARGTYNEQFF. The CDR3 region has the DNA TGTGCCAGCAGCTTAGCCAGGGGGACCTACAATGAGCAGTTCTTC. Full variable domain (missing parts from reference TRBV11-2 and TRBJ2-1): EAGVAQSPRYKIIEKRQSVAFWCNPISGHATLYWYQQILGQGPKLLIQFQNNGVVDDSQLPKDRFSAERLKGVDSTLKIQPAKLEDSAVYLCASSLARGTYNEQFFGPGTRLTVL.

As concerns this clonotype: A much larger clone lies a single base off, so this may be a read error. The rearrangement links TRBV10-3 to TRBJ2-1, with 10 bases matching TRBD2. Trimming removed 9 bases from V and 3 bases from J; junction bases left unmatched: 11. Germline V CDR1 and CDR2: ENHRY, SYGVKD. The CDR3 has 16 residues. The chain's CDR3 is CAMVPSSGGDYNEQFF. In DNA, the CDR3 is TGTGCCATGGTCCCTTCTAGCGGGGGTGACTACAATGAGCAGTTCTTC.

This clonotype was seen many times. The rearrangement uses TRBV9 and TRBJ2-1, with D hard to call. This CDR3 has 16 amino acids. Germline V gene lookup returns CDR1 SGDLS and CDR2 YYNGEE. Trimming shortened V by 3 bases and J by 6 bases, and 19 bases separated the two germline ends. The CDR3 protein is CASSALVGPSGNEQFF. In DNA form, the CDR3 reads TGTGCCAGCAGCGCCCTCGTCGGGCCGTCTGGCAATGAGCAGTTCTTC.

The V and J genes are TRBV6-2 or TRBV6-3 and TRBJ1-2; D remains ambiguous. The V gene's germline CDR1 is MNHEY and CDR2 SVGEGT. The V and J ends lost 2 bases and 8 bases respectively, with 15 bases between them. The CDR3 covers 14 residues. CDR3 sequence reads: CASSYPPVSRGYTF. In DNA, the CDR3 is TGTGCCAGCAGTTACCCCCCAGTGAGCCGCGGCTACACCTTC.

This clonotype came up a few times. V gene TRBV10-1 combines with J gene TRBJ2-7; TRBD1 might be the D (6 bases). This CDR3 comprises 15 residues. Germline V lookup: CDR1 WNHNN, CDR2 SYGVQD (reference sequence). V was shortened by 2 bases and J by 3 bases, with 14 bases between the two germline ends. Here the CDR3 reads CASSEKGTPNYEQYF. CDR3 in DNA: TGCGCCAGCAGTGAGAAGGGGACACCAAACTACGAGCAGTACTTC.

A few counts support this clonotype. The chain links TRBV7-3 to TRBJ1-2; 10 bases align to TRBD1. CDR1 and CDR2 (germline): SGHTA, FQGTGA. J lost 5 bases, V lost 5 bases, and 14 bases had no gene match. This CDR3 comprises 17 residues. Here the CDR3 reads CASSLRPGQGQGYGYTF. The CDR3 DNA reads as TGTGCCAGCAGCCTCCGCCCGGGACAGGGGCAGGGGTATGGCTACACCTTC.

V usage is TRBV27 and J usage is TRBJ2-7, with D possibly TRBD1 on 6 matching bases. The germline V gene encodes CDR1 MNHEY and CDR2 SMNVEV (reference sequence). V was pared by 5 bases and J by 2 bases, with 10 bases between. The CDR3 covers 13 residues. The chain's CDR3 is CASSPRQAYEQYF. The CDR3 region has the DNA TGTGCCAGCAGTCCTCGACAGGCCTACGAGCAGTACTTC.

The CDR3 protein is CSVEGTGTGFEQYF. The CDR3 DNA reads as TGCAGCGTTGAAGGAACCGGGACAGGATTTGAGCAGTACTTC. This chain uses TRBV29-1 with TRBJ2-7, with 8 bases fitting TRBD1. There are 14 residues in the CDR3. CDR1 and CDR2 from the germline V gene are SQVTM and ANQGSEA. Losses at the gene ends were 1 base for V and 7 bases for J; bases not matched to a gene: 9.

The CDR3 bases are TGTGCCAGTAGTATTCAAAGGGATGATTCACCCCTCCACTTT. As protein: CASSIQRDDSPLHF. The J gene is TRBJ1-6, the V gene TRBV19; D uncertain. From germline, CDR1 is LNHDA and CDR2 SQIVND (reference sequence). Trimming pared 3 bases from V and 8 bases from J, leaving 11 bases between. The length of the CDR3 is 14 residues.

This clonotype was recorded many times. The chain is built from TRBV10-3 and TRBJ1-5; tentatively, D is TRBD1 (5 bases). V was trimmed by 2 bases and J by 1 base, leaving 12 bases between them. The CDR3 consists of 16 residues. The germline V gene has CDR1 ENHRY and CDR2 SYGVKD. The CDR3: CAISEGGGRSNQPQHF. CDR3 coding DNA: TGTGCCATCAGTGAGGGGGGGGGTCGGAGCAATCAGCCCCAGCATTTT.

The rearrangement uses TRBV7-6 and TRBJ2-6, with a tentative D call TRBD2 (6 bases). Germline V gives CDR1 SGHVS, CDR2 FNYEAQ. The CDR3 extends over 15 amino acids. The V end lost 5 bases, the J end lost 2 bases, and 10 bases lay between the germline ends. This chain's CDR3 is CASSRRGTGANVLTF. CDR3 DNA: TGTGCCAGCAGCCGCCGGGGGACTGGGGCCAACGTCCTGACTTTC.

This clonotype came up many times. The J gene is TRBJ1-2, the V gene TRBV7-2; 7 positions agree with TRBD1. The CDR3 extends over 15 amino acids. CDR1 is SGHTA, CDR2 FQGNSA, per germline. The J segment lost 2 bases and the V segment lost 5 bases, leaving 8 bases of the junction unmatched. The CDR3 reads CASSLRQGDNYGYTF. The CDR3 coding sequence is TGTGCCAGCAGCCTTCGACAGGGTGACAACTATGGCTACACCTTC.

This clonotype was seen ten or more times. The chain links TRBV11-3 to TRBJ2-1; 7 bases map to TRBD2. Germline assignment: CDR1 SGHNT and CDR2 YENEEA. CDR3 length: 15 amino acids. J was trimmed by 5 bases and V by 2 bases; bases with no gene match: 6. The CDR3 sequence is CASSLRASGDNEQFF. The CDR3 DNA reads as TGTGCCAGCAGCTTAAGGGCTAGCGGCGACAATGAGCAGTTCTTC.

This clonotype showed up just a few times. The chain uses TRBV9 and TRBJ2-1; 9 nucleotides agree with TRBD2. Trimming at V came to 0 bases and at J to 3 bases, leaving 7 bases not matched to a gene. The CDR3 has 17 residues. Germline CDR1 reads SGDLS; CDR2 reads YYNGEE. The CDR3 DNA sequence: TGTGCCAGCAGCGTAGATAGCGGGAGAAATAGCTACAATGAGCAGTTCTTC. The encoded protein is CASSVDSGRNSYNEQFF.

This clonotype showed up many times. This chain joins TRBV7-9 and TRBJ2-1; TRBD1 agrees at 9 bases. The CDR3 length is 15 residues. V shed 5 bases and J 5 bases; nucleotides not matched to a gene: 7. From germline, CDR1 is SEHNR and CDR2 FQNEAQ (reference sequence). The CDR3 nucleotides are TGTGCCAGCAGCGTGGGACAGGGTAGAAACAATGAGCAGTTCTTC. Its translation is CASSVGQGRNNEQFF.

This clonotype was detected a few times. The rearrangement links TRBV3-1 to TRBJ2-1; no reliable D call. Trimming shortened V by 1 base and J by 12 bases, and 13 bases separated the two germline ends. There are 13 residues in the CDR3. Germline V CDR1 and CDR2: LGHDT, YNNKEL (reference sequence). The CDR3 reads CASSQGYADAQFF. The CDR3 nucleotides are TGTGCCAGCAGCCAAGGGTACGCGGACGCGCAGTTCTTC.

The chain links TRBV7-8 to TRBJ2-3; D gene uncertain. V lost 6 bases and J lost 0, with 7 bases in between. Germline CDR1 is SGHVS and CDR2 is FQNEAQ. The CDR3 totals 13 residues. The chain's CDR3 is CASSRASTDTQYF. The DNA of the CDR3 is TGTGCCAGCAGTCGGGCCAGCACAGATACGCAGTATTTT.

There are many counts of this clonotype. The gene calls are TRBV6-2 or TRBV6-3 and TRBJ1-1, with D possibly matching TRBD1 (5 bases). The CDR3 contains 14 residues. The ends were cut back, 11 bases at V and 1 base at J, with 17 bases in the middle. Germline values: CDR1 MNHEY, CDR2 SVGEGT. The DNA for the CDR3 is TGTGCCGCAGGGTCGGGACGGCCGAACACTGAAGCTTTCTTT. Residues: CAAGSGRPNTEAFF.

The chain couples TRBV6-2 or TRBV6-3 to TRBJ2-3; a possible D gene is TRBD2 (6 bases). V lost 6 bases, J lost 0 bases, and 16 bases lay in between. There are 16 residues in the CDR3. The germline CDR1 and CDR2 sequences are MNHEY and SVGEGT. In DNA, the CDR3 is TGTGCCAGCAGACCCCGACTAGTCCGGAGCACAGATACGCAGTATTTT. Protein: CASRPRLVRSTDTQYF.

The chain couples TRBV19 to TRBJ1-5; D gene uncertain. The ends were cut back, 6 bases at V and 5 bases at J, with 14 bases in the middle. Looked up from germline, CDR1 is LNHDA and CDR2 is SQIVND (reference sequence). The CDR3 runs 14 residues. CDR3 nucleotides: TGTGCCAGTAGGGGTGATCTCGGCGATCAGCCCCAGCATTTT. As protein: CASRGDLGDQPQHF.